This record looks at one T cell receptor beta chain sequence and its context. The antigen it recognizes is unknown. Base qualities are not provided; no much larger clone lies one nucleotide away. Whole blood was collected in K2EDTA tubes by collaborating institutions according to the institutions' own protocols. For TCRbeta analysis, collaborators shipped samples as frozen whole blood, isolated PBMCs, or DNA extracted from either of those sample types. The data stem from a study of blood T cell repertoires in COVID-19 (TCRdb year 2020). A note on the overall study: Samples covering the acute and convalescent phases of COVID-19 were provided by collaborators in the United States, Italy and Spain. The samples were drawn from two sources: the first 160 participants of the ongoing ImmuneRACE study, and 950 to 1,500 subjects contributed by 6 global collaborators. Where HLA class I and class II types were available, the types were taken from metadata supplied by the sample provider, not from assay-based typing. A freely available public database, intended as a resource for researchers studying the immune response to SARS-CoV-2, is where the repertoires were released. The sample metadata nearly always contained a de-identified subject ID, COVID-19 status, age in years and sex. Deeply sampled blood TCRbeta repertoires from subjects exposed to, actively infected with, or recovered from COVID-19 were included in the dataset. The material from the prospective study consisted of cDNA or gDNA derived from T cells, B-cell-depleted T cells, or PBMCs. Results the study describes overall, beyond this receptor: The quantity of clinical and demographic metadata differed by source and by participant and was supplied without curation.

Taken from the germline V gene (reference sequence), the CDR1 and CDR2 loops are LNHDA and SQIVND. Measured from the cysteine to the phenylalanine, the CDR3 is 16 residues long. The entry retains the CDR3 DNA only, 48 bases that are in frame from base 1. Germline trimming: 4 bases from V, 0 bases from J; junction bases outside gene matches: 5. TCRbeta CDR3 regions were amplified from genomic DNA by means of the immunoSEQ Assay, a bias-controlled multiplex PCR. The paper's processing steps were these. Nucleated cell counts per sample were estimated from amplification of reference gene primers within the assay. To quantify the absolute abundance of each unique TCRbeta CDR3 rearrangement, sequence reads were collapsed and filtered. Productive Simpson clonality was computed per sample as the square root of Simpson's diversity index over productive rearrangements. In TCRdb, the immuneACCESS table is reduced to in-frame sequences with V and J assigned. These tables do not hold every clone; where another copy was compared, an unresolved V gene accounts for under half, and the others remain unexplained. V and J calls and clone size are those listed in that table; D and trimming were worked out from the DNA. The table for this sample lists 90,000 to 150,000 clones; about 89% of them were counted only once. 15% to 20% of the sample belongs to the ten largest clones.

The origin of this receptor is a human donor with acute or convalescent COVID-19. The donor label of this sample is uncertain. The sample was peripheral blood. The V gene is TRBV19 and the J gene is TRBJ2-7; TRBD2 aligns with 11 central bases. The DNA sequence follows: TGTGCCAGTAGTAAGCGCGGGACTAGCGGCTCCTACGAGCAGTACTTC. It is translated as CASSKRGTSGSYEQYF.